This T cell receptor beta chain derives from a study of cytomegalovirus exposure and HLA in healthy donors. The study's findings and limits: Later genetic work tied a missense DCLRE1C variant to beta-chain V and J trimming.

The germline V gene encodes CDR1 SGHRS and CDR2 YFSETQ. This CDR3 is built from 14 residues. Primers: 60 Vbeta forward and 13 Jbeta reverse. Some clones are missing from TCRdb's copy, which holds only in-frame ones; the method was immunoSEQ multiplex PCR. This sample yields about 67,000 clones, of which about 82% are seen a single time; 2.5% to 3.5% belongs to the top ten. About this clone itself: Its antigen is as yet unknown.

V usage is TRBV5-1 and J usage is TRBJ2-5; D unresolved. The J call is in doubt because the DNA end fits TRBJ2-7 better. Sequenced material: PBMCs. The clonotype originates from a woman aged 25 to 45 in good health and CMV-seronegative. CDR3 protein: CASSLVCCSYEQYF. CDR3 nucleotide sequence: TGCGCCAGCAGCTTGGTGTGCTGTTCCTACGAGCAGTACTTC.